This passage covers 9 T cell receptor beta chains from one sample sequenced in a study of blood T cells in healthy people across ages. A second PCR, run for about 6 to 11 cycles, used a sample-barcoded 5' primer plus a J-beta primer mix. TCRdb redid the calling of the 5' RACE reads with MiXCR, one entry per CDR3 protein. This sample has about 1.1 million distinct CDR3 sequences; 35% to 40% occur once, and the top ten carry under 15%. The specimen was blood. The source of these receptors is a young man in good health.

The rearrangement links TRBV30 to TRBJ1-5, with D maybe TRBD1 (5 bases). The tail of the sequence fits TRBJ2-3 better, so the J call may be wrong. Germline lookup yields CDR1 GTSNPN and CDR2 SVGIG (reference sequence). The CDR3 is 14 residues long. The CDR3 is CAWSVGQHNQPQYF. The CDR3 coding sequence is TGTGCCTGGAGTGTCGGACAACACAATCAGCCCCAGTATTTT.

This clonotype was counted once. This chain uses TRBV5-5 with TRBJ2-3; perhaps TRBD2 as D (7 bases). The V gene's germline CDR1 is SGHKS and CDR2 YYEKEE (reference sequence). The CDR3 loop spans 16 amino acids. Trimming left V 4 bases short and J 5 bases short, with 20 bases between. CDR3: CASSKIGGGGGDTQYF. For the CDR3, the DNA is TGTGCCAGCAGCAAAATTGGCGGCGGGGGCGGAGATACGCAGTATTTT.

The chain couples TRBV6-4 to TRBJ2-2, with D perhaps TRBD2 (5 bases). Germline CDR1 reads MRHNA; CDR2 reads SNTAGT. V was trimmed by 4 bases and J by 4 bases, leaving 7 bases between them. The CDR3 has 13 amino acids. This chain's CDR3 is CASSGEITGELFF. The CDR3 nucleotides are TGTGCCAGCAGTGGGGAGATCACCGGGGAGCTGTTTTTT.

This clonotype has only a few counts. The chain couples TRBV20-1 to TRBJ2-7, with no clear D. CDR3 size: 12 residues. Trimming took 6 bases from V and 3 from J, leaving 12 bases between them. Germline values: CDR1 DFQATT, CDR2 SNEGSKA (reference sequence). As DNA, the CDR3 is TGCAGTGCCCGCGGACCTTTCTACGAGCAGTACTTC. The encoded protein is CSARGPFYEQYF.

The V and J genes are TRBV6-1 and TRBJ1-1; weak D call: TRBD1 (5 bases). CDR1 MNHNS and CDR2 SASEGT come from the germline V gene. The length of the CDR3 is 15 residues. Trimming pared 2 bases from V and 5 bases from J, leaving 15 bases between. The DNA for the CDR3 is TGTGCCAGCAGTGAACCTGGCACCCCAGGGACTGAAGCTTTCTTT. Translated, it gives CASSEPGTPGTEAFF.

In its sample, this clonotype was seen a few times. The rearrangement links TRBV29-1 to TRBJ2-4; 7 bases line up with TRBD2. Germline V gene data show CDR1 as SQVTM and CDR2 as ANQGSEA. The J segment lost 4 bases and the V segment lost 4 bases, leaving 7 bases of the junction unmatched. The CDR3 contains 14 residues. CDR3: CSVGSGGSKNIQYF. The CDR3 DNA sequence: TGCAGCGTTGGATCCGGGGGGAGTAAAAACATTCAGTACTTC.

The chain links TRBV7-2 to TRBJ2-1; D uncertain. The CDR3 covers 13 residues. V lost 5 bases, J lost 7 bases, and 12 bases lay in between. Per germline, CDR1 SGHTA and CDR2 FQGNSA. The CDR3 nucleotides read TGTGCCAGCAGCCCCCGTTCCCCAAATGAGCAGTTCTTC. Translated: CASSPRSPNEQFF.

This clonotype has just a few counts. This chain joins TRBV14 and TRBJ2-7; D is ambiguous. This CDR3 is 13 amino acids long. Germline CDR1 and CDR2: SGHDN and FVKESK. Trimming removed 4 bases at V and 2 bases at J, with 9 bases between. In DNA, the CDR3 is TGTGCCAGCAGCCCGGCCGGAGCCTACGAGCAGTACTTC. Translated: CASSPAGAYEQYF.

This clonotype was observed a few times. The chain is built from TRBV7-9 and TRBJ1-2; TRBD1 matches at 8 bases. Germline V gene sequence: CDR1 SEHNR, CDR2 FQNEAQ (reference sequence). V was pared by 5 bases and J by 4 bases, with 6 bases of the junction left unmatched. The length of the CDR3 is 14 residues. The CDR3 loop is CASSPKQGGYGYTF. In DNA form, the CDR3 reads TGTGCCAGCAGCCCAAAACAGGGGGGCTATGGCTACACCTTC.